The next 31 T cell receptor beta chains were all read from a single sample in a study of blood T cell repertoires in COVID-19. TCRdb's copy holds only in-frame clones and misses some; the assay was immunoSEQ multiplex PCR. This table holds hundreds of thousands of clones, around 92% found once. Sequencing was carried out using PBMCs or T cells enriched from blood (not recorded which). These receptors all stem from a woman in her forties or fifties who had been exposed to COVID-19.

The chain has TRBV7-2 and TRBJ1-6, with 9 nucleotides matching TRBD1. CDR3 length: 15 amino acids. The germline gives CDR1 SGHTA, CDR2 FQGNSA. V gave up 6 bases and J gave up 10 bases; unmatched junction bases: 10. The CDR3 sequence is CASRPPGQGDSPLHF. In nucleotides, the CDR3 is TGTGCCAGCAGGCCACCGGGACAGGGAGACTCACCCCTCCACTTT.

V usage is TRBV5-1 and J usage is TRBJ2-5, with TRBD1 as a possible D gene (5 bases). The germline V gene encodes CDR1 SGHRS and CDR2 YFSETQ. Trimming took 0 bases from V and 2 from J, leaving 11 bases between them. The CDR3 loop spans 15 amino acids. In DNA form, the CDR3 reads TGCGCCAGCAGCTTGGTCGACAGAGAACAAGAGACCCAGTACTTC. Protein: CASSLVDREQETQYF.

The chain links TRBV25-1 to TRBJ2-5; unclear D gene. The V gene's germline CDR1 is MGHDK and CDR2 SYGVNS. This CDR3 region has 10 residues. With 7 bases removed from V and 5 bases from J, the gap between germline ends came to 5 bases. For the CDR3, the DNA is TGTGCCAGCAAGGAGGAGACCCAGTACTTC. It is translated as CASKEETQYF. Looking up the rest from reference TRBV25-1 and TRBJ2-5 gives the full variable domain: EADIYQTPRYLVIGTGKKITLECSQTMGHDKMYWYQQDPGMELHLIHYSYGVNSTEKGDLSSESTVSRIRTEHFPLTLESARPSHTSQYLCASKEETQYFGPGTRLLVL.

The CDR3 is CASHGPTGVYGYTF. The CDR3 DNA is TGTGCCTCCCACGGTCCGACAGGGGTCTATGGCTACACCTTC. The chain links TRBV6-5 to TRBJ1-2, with TRBD1 identical over 8 bases. The V gene end was trimmed by 11 bases and the J gene end by 4 bases; junction bases not matched to a gene: 12. The CDR3 spans 14 residues. The germline CDR1 and CDR2 sequences are MNHEY and SVGAGI.

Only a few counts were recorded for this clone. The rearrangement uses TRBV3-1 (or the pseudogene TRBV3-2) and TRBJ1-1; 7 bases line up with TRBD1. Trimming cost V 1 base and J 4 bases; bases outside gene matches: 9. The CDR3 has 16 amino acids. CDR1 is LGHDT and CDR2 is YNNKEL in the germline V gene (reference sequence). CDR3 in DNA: TGTGCCAGCAGCCAAGCCCTCACAGGGGCGGCCACTGAAGCTTTCTTT. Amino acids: CASSQALTGAATEAFF.

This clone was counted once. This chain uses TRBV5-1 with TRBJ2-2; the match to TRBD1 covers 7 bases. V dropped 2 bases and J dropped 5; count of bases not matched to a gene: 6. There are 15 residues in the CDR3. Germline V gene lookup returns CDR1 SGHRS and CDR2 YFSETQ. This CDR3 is CASSFDSGGTGELFF. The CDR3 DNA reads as TGCGCCAGCAGCTTCGATTCAGGGGGAACCGGGGAGCTGTTTTTT.

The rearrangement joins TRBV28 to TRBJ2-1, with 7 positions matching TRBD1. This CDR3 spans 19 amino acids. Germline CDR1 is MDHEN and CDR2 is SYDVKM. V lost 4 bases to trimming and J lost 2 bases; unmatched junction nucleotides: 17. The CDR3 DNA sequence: TGTGCCAGCAGTTCCCGACGGACAGGAAAACCCTCGGCCTACAATGAGCAGTTCTTC. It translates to CASSSRRTGKPSAYNEQFF.

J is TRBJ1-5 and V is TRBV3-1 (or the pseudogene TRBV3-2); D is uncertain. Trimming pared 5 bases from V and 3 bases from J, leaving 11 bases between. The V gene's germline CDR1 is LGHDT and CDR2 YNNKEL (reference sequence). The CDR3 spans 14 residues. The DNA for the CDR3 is TGTGCCAGCAGCGCCGGGAGTAACAATCAGCCCCAGCATTTT. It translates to CASSAGSNNQPQHF.

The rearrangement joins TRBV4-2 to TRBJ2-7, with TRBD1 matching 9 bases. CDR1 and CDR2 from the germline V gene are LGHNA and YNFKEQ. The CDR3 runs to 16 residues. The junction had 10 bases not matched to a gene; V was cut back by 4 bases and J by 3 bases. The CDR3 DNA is TGTGCCAGCAGCCCGACGGGACAGGGTATAGGCTACGAGCAGTACTTC. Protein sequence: CASSPTGQGIGYEQYF.

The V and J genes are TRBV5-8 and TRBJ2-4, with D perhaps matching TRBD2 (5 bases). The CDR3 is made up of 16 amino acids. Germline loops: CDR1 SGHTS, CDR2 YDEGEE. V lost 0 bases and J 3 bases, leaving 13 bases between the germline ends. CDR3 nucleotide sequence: TGTGCCAGCAGCTTGGGCGGGCCCCAAGGCAAAAACATTCAGTACTTC. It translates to CASSLGGPQGKNIQYF.

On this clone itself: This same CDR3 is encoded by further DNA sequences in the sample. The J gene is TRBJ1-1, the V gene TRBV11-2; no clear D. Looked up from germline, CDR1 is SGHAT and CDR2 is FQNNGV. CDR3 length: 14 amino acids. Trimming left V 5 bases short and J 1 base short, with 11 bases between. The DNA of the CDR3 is TGTGCCAGCAGCCTATTTCGGGGGAACACTGAAGCTTTCTTT. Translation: CASSLFRGNTEAFF.

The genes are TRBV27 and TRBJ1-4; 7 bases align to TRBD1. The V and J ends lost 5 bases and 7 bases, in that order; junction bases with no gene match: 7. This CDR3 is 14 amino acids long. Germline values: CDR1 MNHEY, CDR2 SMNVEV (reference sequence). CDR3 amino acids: CASSPRGWGEKLFF. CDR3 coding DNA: TGTGCCAGCAGTCCCAGGGGGTGGGGTGAAAAACTGTTTTTT.

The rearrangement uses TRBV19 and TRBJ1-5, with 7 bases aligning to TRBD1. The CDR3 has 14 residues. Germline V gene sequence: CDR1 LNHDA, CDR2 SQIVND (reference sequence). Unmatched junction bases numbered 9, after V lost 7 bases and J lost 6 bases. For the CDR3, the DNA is TGTGCCAGTACTTCGACAGGGTTGAGTCAGCCCCAGCATTTT. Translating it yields CASTSTGLSQPQHF. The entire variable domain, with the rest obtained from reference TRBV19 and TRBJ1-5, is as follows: DGGITQSPKYLFRKEGQNVTLSCEQNLNHDAMYWYRQDPGQGLRLIYYSQIVNDFQKGDIAEGYSVSREKKESFPLTVTSAQKNPTAFYLCASTSTGLSQPQHFGDGTRLSIL.

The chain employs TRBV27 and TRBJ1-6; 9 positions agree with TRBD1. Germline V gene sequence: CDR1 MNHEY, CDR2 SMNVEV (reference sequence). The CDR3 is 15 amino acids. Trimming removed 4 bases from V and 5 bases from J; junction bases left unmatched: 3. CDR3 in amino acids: CASSSRDRDNSPLHF. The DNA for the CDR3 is TGTGCCAGCAGTTCCCGGGACAGGGATAATTCACCCCTCCACTTT.

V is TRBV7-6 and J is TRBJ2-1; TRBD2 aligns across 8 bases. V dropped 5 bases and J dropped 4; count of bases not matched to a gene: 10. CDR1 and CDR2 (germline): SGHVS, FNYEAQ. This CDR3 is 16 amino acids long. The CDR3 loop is CASSVLGGGPYNEQFF. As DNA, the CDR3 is TGTGCCAGCAGCGTCCTCGGCGGGGGGCCTTACAATGAGCAGTTCTTC.

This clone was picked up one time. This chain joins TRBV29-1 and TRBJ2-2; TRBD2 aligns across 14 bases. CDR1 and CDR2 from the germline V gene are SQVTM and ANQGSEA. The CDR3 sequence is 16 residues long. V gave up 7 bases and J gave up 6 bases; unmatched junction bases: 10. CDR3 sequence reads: CSAGTSGGLAAGELFF. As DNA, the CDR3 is TGCAGCGCAGGGACTAGCGGGGGTTTAGCGGCCGGGGAGCTGTTTTTT.

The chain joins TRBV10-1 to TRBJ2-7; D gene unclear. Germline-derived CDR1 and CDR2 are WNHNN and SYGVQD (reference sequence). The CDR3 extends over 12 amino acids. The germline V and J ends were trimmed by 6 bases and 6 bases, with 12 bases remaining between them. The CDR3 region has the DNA TGCGCCAGCAGGAGAGGTAGACCCGAGCAGTACTTC. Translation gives CASRRGRPEQYF.

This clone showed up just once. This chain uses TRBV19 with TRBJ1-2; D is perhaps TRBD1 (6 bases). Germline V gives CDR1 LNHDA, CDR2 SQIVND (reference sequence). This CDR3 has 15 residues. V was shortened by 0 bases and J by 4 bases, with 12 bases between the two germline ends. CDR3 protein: CASSIERTVPYGYTF. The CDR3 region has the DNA TGTGCCAGTAGTATAGAGCGGACAGTCCCCTATGGCTACACCTTC.

The CDR3 bases are TGTGCCAGCAGCGGGGAGACTAGCGGGGGAACAAGCTCCTACAATGAGCAGTTCTTC. Encoded protein: CASSGETSGGTSSYNEQFF. The rearrangement uses TRBV5-4 and TRBJ2-1; 12 nucleotides align to TRBD2. The length of the CDR3 is 19 residues. V shed 4 bases and J 0 bases; nucleotides not matched to a gene: 11. Germline V gene data show CDR1 as SGHNT and CDR2 as YYREEE (reference sequence).

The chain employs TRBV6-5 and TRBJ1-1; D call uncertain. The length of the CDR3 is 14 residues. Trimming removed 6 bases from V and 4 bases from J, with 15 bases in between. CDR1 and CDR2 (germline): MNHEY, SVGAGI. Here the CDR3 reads CASSRSGSVTEAFF. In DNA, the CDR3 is TGTGCCAGCAGCCGTAGCGGAAGCGTCACTGAAGCTTTCTTT.

CDR3 DNA sequence: TGTGCCAGCAGCTTCTGGGACAGGGGGCGGATGAACACTGAAGCTTTCTTT. Protein: CASSFWDRGRMNTEAFF. The chain employs TRBV7-8 and TRBJ1-1; 12 nucleotides agree with TRBD1. The CDR3 sequence is 17 residues long. The V and J ends lost 3 bases and 0 bases, in that order; junction bases with no gene match: 5. The germline V gene encodes CDR1 SGHVS and CDR2 FQNEAQ.

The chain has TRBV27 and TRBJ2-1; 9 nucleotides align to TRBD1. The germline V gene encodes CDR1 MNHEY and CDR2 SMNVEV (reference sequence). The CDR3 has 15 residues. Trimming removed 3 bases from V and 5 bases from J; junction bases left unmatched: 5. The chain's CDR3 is CASSFGTGLHNEQFF. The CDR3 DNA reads TGTGCCAGCAGTTTTGGGACAGGGCTCCACAATGAGCAGTTCTTC.

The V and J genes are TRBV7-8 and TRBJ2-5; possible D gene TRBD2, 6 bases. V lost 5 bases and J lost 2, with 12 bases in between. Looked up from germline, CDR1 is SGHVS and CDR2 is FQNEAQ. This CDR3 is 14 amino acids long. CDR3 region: CASSRGLGQETQYF. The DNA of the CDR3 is TGTGCCAGCAGCCGGGGACTTGGGCAAGAGACCCAGTACTTC.

CDR3 sequence (DNA): TGCGCCAGCAGCCAAACCTGGGGGGTGAACACTGAAGCTTTCTTT. It translates to CASSQTWGVNTEAFF. The chain carries TRBV4-1 and TRBJ1-1; tentative D call: TRBD1 (5 bases). The CDR3 is made up of 15 amino acids. Germline V CDR1 and CDR2: MGHRA, YSYEKL. The V end lost 2 bases, the J end lost 0 bases, and 10 bases lay between the germline ends.

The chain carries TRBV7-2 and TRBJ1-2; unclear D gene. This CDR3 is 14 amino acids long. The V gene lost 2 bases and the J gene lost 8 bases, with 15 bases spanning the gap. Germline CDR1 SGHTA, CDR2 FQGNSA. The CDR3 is CASSLTPAPRGYTF. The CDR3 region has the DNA TGTGCCAGCAGCTTAACGCCGGCCCCGAGGGGCTACACCTTC.

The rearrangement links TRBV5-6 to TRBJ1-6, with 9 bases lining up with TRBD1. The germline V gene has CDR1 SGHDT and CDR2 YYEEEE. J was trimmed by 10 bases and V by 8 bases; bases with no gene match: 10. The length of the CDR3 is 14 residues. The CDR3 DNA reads TGTGCCAGTACAGGGACAGGGAATTTGTCACCCCTCCACTTT. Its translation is CASTGTGNLSPLHF.

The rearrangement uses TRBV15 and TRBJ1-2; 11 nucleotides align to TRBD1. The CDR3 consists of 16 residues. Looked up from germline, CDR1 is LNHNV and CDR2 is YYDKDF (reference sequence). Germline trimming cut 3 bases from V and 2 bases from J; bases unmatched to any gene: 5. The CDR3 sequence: CATSRDRGQRNYGYTF. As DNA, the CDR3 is TGTGCCACCAGCAGGGACAGGGGGCAAAGGAACTATGGCTACACCTTC.

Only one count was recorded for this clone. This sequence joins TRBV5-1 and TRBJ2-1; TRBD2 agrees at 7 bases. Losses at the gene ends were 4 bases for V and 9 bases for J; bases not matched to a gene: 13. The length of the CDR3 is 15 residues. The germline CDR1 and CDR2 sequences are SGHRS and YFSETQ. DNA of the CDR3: TGCGCCAGCAGCATAGGGACTAATCCTCCCCCTGAGCAGTTCTTC. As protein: CASSIGTNPPPEQFF.

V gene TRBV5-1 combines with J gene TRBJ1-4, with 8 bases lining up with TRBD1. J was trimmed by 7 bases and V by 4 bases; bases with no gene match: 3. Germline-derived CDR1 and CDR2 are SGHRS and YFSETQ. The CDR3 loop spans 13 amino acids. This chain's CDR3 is CASSTGQGEKLFF. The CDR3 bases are TGCGCCAGCAGCACCGGACAGGGTGAAAAACTGTTTTTT.

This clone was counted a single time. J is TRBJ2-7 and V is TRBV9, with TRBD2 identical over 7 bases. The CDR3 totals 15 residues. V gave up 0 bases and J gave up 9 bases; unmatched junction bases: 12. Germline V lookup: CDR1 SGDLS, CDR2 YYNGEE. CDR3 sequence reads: CASSVGLADDRGQYF. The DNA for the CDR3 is TGTGCCAGCAGCGTAGGGCTAGCGGATGATCGTGGGCAGTACTTC.

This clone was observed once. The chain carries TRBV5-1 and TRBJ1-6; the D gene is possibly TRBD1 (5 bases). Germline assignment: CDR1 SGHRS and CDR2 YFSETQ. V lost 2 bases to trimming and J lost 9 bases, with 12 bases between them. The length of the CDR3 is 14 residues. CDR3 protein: CASSFSGSSSPLHF. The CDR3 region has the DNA TGCGCCAGCAGCTTCTCAGGGTCGAGTTCACCCCTCCACTTT. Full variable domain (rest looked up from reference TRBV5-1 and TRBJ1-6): KAGVTQTPRYLIKTRGQQVTLSCSPISGHRSVSWYQQTPGQGLQFLFEYFSETQRNKGNFPGRFSGRQFSNSRSEMNVSTLELGDSALYLCASSFSGSSSPLHFGNGTRLTVT.